This note documents a single TCR beta chain sequence. Its antigen is as yet unknown. This entry belongs to a study of cytomegalovirus exposure and HLA in healthy donors. Study background: Earlier results showed approximately 120 million unique TCR beta sequences derived from 150 million to 200 million T cells.

It was with 60 Vbeta and 13 Jbeta primers that the PCR ran. The data were produced by immunoSEQ multiplex PCR, yet TCRdb's version contains in-frame clones alone and is incomplete. This table holds approximately 190,000 clones, 73% found once. Germline loops: CDR1 SEHNR, CDR2 FQNEAQ (reference sequence). The CDR3 spans 15 residues. V was trimmed by 5 bases and J by 1 base, leaving 15 bases between them. Whole-study findings and limits: A later analysis linked a missense DCLRE1C variant to TCR beta V- and J-gene trimming. Most likely, a cluster of highly shared sequence variants arose as a sequencing artifact. The study labeled fewer than 200 TCR beta chains cytomegalovirus-associated.

The chain combines TRBV7-9 with TRBJ2-7; D possibly corresponds to TRBD2 (6 bases). The sequencing sample was made of PBMCs. This receptor was identified in a woman in her twenties or thirties in good health and CMV-seronegative. The CDR3: CASSLEGLRSYEQYF. CDR3 nucleotide sequence: TGTGCCAGCAGCCTCGAGGGACTCCGATCCTACGAGCAGTACTTC.